Presented here are 4 T cell receptor beta chains from one specimen sequenced in a study of cytomegalovirus exposure and HLA in healthy donors (dated by TCRdb to 2015 to 2018). Library prep was done by the immunoSEQ multiplex PCR assay. The multiplex PCR relied on a mix of 60 forward primers for TCR Vbeta segments and 13 reverse primers for TCR Jbeta segments. TCRdb retrieved this table from immuneACCESS and kept in-frame rearrangements only. Not all clones are present; in checked studies, unresolved V genes account for under half, and no reason is known for the remainder. The sample records over 200,000 clones, 85% of which are singletons. 1% to 1.5% of the sample is taken by the ten largest. Sequences were obtained from PBMCs. These receptors originate from a human donor in good health.

The chain recombines TRBV14 with TRBJ2-7; no firm D call. The V gene lost 1 base and the J gene lost 0 bases, with 7 bases spanning the gap. CDR1 is SGHDN, CDR2 FVKESK, per germline. The CDR3 extends over 14 amino acids. This CDR3 reads CASSQGRHSYEQYF. Written as DNA, the CDR3 is TGTGCCAGCAGCCAAGGCCGACACTCCTACGAGCAGTACTTC.

The V gene is TRBV27, the J gene TRBJ1-5; no reliable D call. Germline CDR1 is MNHEY and CDR2 is SMNVEV (reference sequence). The CDR3 runs 14 residues. The V end was cut by 5 bases, the J end by 4 bases, with 12 bases between. The CDR3 is CASSLLSINQPQHF. In DNA form, the CDR3 reads TGTGCCAGCAGTCTGCTGAGTATAAATCAGCCCCAGCATTTT.

The chain joins TRBV7-3 to TRBJ2-3; TRBD1 is a possible D gene (6 bases). CDR1 and CDR2 from the germline V gene are SGHTA and FQGTGA. The CDR3 consists of 15 residues. V was pared by 6 bases and J by 0 bases, with 13 bases between. The CDR3 is CASSLRDTSTDTQYF. DNA for the CDR3: TGTGCCAGCAGTCTCCGGGACACTAGCACAGATACGCAGTATTTT.

The rearrangement links TRBV27 to TRBJ2-2; TRBD2 aligns across 10 bases. J was trimmed by 7 bases and V by 2 bases; bases with no gene match: 4. Germline CDR1 and CDR2: MNHEY and SMNVEV (reference sequence). This CDR3 has 15 amino acids. CDR3 amino acids: CASSLLAGAGGELFF. CDR3 DNA sequence: TGTGCCAGCAGTTTACTAGCGGGAGCGGGCGGGGAGCTGTTTTTT.